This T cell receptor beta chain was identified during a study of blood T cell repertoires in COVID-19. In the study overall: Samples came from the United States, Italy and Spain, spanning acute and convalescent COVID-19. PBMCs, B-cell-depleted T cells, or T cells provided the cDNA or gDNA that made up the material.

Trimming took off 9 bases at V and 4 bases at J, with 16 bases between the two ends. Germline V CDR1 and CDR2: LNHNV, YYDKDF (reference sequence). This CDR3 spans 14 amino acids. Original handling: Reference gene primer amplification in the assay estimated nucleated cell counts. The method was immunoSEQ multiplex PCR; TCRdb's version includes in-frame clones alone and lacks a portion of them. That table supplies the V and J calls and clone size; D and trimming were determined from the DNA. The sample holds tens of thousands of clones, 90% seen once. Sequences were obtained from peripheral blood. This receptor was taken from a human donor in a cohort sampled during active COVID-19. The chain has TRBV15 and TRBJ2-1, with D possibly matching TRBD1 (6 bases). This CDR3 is CATQGPPLYNEQFF. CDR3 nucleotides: TGTGCCACACAGGGCCCCCCACTATACAATGAGCAGTTCTTC.